These 19 T cell receptor beta chains were sequenced from one sample in a study of shared clonotypes between healthy human individuals. The protocol was immunoSEQ multiplex PCR, while the TCRdb copy is restricted to in-frame clones and leaves out a portion. The sample lists millions of clones, more than 90% occurring once. Sample: naive CD4+ T cells sorted from blood. Subset given: CD45RA+ positively selected. The receptor set was obtained from a man between 18 and 29 years old in good health.

The chain joins TRBV19 to TRBJ1-1; D may be TRBD1 (6 bases). There are 12 residues in the CDR3. Germline V gene sequence: CDR1 LNHDA, CDR2 SQIVND (reference sequence). V lost 9 bases to trimming and J lost 3 bases, with 11 bases between them. CDR3 sequence: CASGGGYTEAFF. The DNA for the CDR3 is TGTGCCAGCGGAGGGGGTTACACTGAAGCTTTCTTT.

This rearrangement joins TRBV11-2 to TRBJ2-3; 11 nucleotides line up with TRBD2. CDR3 size: 17 residues. V lost 0 bases and J lost 8; bases outside the gene matches: 10. The germline V gene has CDR1 SGHAT and CDR2 FQNNGV. CDR3 amino acids: CASSLDNWKLAGVTQYF. In nucleotides, the CDR3 is TGTGCCAGCAGCTTAGATAACTGGAAACTAGCGGGAGTTACGCAGTATTTT.

The rearrangement joins TRBV29-1 to TRBJ1-2, with D unresolved. Germline values: CDR1 SQVTM, CDR2 ANQGSEA. The CDR3 runs to 13 residues. V was shortened by 6 bases and J by 0 bases, with 11 bases between the two germline ends. The DNA of the CDR3 is TGCAGCGTCCTCCAGCGGACTAACTATGGCTACACCTTC. It specifies CSVLQRTNYGYTF.

The chain recombines TRBV5-4 with TRBJ2-7; 10 bases map to TRBD2. Germline V lookup: CDR1 SGHNT, CDR2 YYREEE (reference sequence). Trimming removed 5 bases from V and 7 bases from J; junction bases left unmatched: 12. The CDR3 length is 15 residues. The CDR3 region is CASRVTSGPLGEQYF. The CDR3 nucleotides read TGTGCCAGCAGGGTGACTAGCGGGCCCCTCGGGGAGCAGTACTTC. Complete variable domain (other parts from reference TRBV5-4 and TRBJ2-7): ETGVTQSPTHLIKTRGQQVTLRCSSQSGHNTVSWYQQALGQGPQFIFQYYREEENGRGNFPPRFSGLQFPNYSSELNVNALELDDSALYLCASRVTSGPLGEQYFGPGTRLTVT.

The chain links TRBV5-8 to TRBJ2-2; 10 positions agree with TRBD1. CDR1 and CDR2 (germline): SGHTS, YDEGEE. This CDR3 contains 16 residues. The V gene end was trimmed by 4 bases and the J gene end by 0 bases; junction bases not matched to a gene: 3. CDR3 amino acids: CASSPGQGTNTGELFF. In nucleotides, the CDR3 is TGTGCCAGCAGCCCGGGACAGGGGACGAACACCGGGGAGCTGTTTTTT.

This sequence joins TRBV5-6 and TRBJ2-1, with 7 positions matching TRBD2. The ends lost 6 bases at V and 3 bases at J; junction bases unmatched: 3. The germline V gene has CDR1 SGHDT and CDR2 YYEEEE. The length of the CDR3 is 13 residues. The chain's CDR3 is CASKGTNYNEQFF. The CDR3 DNA reads as TGTGCCAGCAAGGGGACTAACTACAATGAGCAGTTCTTC.

The rearrangement links TRBV10-1 to TRBJ2-1; D may correspond to TRBD1 or TRBD2 (5 bases each). V gave up 4 bases and J gave up 6 bases, with 16 bases separating them. This CDR3 region has 15 residues. CDR1 WNHNN and CDR2 SYGVQD come from the germline V gene (reference sequence). CDR3 amino acids: CASSVTGLRGNEQFF. The CDR3 DNA reads as TGCGCCAGCAGTGTGACGGGATTAAGGGGCAATGAGCAGTTCTTC.

In DNA, the CDR3 is TGTGCCAGCAATCCCCCCGGGACAGGGAGAGAGACCCAGTACTTC. It codes for CASNPPGTGRETQYF. The chain uses TRBV6-6 and TRBJ2-5, with 9 bases that match TRBD1. The length of the CDR3 is 15 residues. V gave up 7 bases and J gave up 4 bases; unmatched junction bases: 10. Germline CDR1 is MNHNY and CDR2 is SVGAGI (reference sequence).

J is TRBJ2-5 and V is TRBV28; 7 nucleotides match TRBD1. Germline V gene sequence: CDR1 MDHEN, CDR2 SYDVKM. The CDR3 is made up of 14 amino acids. Losses at the gene ends were 7 bases for V and 5 bases for J; bases not matched to a gene: 10. CDR3 nucleotide sequence: TGTGCCAGCACCAACGACAGGGCCAGGGAGACCCAGTACTTC. Translation gives CASTNDRARETQYF. The full variable domain, rest sourced from reference TRBV28 and TRBJ2-5, is DVKVTQSSRYLVKRTGEKVFLECVQDMDHENMFWYRQDPGLGLRLIYFSYDVKMKEKGDIPEGYSVSREKKERFSLILESASTNQTSMYLCASTNDRARETQYFGPGTRLLVL.

The chain links TRBV5-1 to TRBJ1-5; D is perhaps TRBD1 (5 bases). CDR3 length equals 14 residues. Between the trimmed V and J ends, which lost 3 bases and 6 bases, there was a span of 13 bases. CDR1 is SGHRS and CDR2 is YFSETQ in the germline V gene. The CDR3 here is CASSSGDRGQPQHF. CDR3 in DNA: TGCGCCAGCAGCTCGGGGGACCGGGGTCAGCCCCAGCATTTT. Drawing the rest from reference TRBV5-1 and TRBJ1-5, the complete variable domain is KAGVTQTPRYLIKTRGQQVTLSCSPISGHRSVSWYQQTPGQGLQFLFEYFSETQRNKGNFPGRFSGRQFSNSRSEMNVSTLELGDSALYLCASSSGDRGQPQHFGDGTRLSIL.

The chain recombines TRBV7-2 with TRBJ2-7; D not certain. Germline assignment: CDR1 SGHTA and CDR2 FQGNSA. V was clipped by 4 bases and J by 0 bases, with 7 bases between them. This CDR3 is 13 amino acids long. Here the CDR3 DNA reads TGTGCCAGCAGCTCTGCCCGCTCCTACGAGCAGTACTTC. It is translated as CASSSARSYEQYF.

The rearrangement joins TRBV4-1 to TRBJ2-7; 9 nucleotides align to TRBD2. Per germline, CDR1 MGHRA and CDR2 YSYEKL. The CDR3 is made up of 17 amino acids. The trim removed 4 bases at V and 2 bases at J, leaving 12 bases unmatched. The CDR3 protein is CASSPRGSGSLTYEQYF. The CDR3 region has the DNA TGCGCCAGCAGCCCTAGAGGTAGCGGGAGCCTAACCTACGAGCAGTACTTC.

The chain couples TRBV11-3 to TRBJ2-3, with 7 bases aligning to TRBD2. There are 16 residues in the CDR3. In germline, CDR1 is SGHNT, CDR2 YENEEA. The V segment lost 0 bases and the J segment 0 bases; nucleotides outside the gene matches: 3. The CDR3 protein is CASSLEAGTSTDTQYF. DNA for the CDR3: TGTGCCAGCAGCTTAGAAGCGGGAACTAGCACAGATACGCAGTATTTT.

The J gene is TRBJ2-7, the V gene TRBV28, with D hard to call. V was clipped by 8 bases and J by 2 bases, with 4 bases between them. The germline CDR1 and CDR2 sequences are MDHEN and SYDVKM. This CDR3 comprises 10 residues. The CDR3 bases are TGTGCCAGCCTAACCTACGAGCAGTACTTC. It translates to CASLTYEQYF.

This clone appeared a single time. The genes are TRBV18 and TRBJ2-2, with D possibly being TRBD1 or TRBD2 (5 bases each). The germline V gene encodes CDR1 KGHSH and CDR2 LQKENI. The length of the CDR3 is 13 residues. V lost 9 bases and J lost 7, with 15 bases in between. CDR3 region: CASGGRAVGELFF. The DNA for the CDR3 is TGTGCCAGTGGGGGTCGCGCCGTCGGGGAGCTGTTTTTT.

The chain recombines TRBV6-5 with TRBJ2-7; 8 bases map to TRBD1. The CDR3 has 12 residues. The V gene's germline CDR1 is MNHEY and CDR2 SVGAGI. Trimming at V came to 10 bases and at J to 5 bases, leaving 7 bases not matched to a gene. The CDR3 reads CAIGRGQHEQYF. CDR3 DNA sequence: TGTGCCATTGGCAGGGGGCAACACGAGCAGTACTTC.

V is TRBV5-1 and J is TRBJ2-7, with 9 bases matching TRBD2. The CDR3 is 16 amino acids. V shed 0 bases and J 0 bases; nucleotides not matched to a gene: 4. Per the germline V gene, CDR1 is SGHRS and CDR2 is YFSETQ. CDR3 DNA: TGCGCCAGCAGCTTGGGAAGCGGGGGGTTCTCCTACGAGCAGTACTTC. Translation gives CASSLGSGGFSYEQYF.

The genes are TRBV5-1 and TRBJ1-4; D gene ambiguous. Germline CDR1 is SGHRS and CDR2 is YFSETQ. The CDR3 extends over 13 amino acids. Between the trimmed V and J ends, which lost 5 bases and 8 bases, there was a span of 13 bases. The CDR3 sequence is CASSEEAKEKLFF. The CDR3 nucleotides read TGCGCCAGCAGTGAGGAAGCGAAAGAAAAACTGTTTTTT.

The chain is built from TRBV2 and TRBJ2-7, with a weak D call TRBD2 (6 bases). This CDR3 is 15 amino acids long. Trimming took 6 bases from V and 5 from J, leaving 20 bases between them. Germline V gene lookup returns CDR1 SNHLY and CDR2 FYNNEI. Here the CDR3 reads CASSQGLAPPNEQYF. The CDR3, as DNA: TGTGCCAGCAGCCAGGGACTGGCGCCCCCCAACGAGCAGTACTTC.